This T cell receptor (beta chain) was obtained from a study of CD8 T cells in Susac syndrome. Negative isolation was applied to CD8+ and CD4+ T cells, and FACS enrichment was applied to TEMRA cells. The RNA input was about 0.45 to 1 ug, and it was reverse transcribed with random hexamers. TCRdb reanalysed the immunoSEQ multiplex PCR reads using MiXCR and keeps one entry per CDR3 protein. The table has about 240,000 distinct CDR3 sequences, 96% seen once. Trimming took 6 bases from V and 5 from J; bases not matched to a gene: 8. The length of the CDR3 is 16 residues. Material: CD4+ T cells from PBMCs. The receptor was derived from a human donor with Susac syndrome. V and J are TRBV12-3 or TRBV12-4 and TRBJ2-1, with 12 bases matching TRBD2. CDR3 protein: CASRPTRTSGNNEQFF. CDR3 bases: TGTGCCAGCAGACCAACTAGGACTAGCGGGAACAATGAGCAGTTCTTC.